The next 17 T cell receptor beta chains were all read from a single sample in a study of T cells in Graves' hyperthyroidism and ophthalmopathy. It was RNA transcripts that yielded the amplified TCR beta CDR3 regions. TCR CDR3 regions were first amplified by RT-PCR with HTBI primers. MiXCR, run by TCRdb on the multiplex PCR reads, gives a single entry per CDR3 protein. The sample has around 690,000 distinct CDR3 sequences; approximately 15% are singletons. The sequenced sample was blood. These receptors all come from a man between 45 and 60 years old with Graves' hyperthyroidism.

This chain connects TRBV6-5 to TRBJ2-1; D is undetermined. The CDR3 is 15 amino acids. Trimming stripped 4 bases from V and 1 base from J, with 11 bases between. The germline CDR1 and CDR2 sequences are MNHEY and SVGAGI. The CDR3 DNA reads TGTGCCAGCAGTTTGCAGACCCAATCCTACAATGAGCAGTTCTTC. The encoded protein is CASSLQTQSYNEQFF.

In this sample, this clonotype turned up a few times. The chain has TRBV29-1 and TRBJ2-7; TRBD1 matches 7 bases. The CDR3 spans 14 residues. Germline values: CDR1 SQVTM, CDR2 ANQGSEA. With 7 bases clipped from V and 3 bases from J, the junction kept 12 bases outside the gene matches. CDR3 DNA: TGCAGCGCTCCATCCGGGACAGCAAACTACGAGCAGTACTTC. Translated: CSAPSGTANYEQYF.

The chain carries TRBV28 and TRBJ2-7; no clear D. The CDR3 consists of 13 residues. Trimming removed 7 bases at V and 5 bases at J, with 15 bases between. The V gene's germline CDR1 is MDHEN and CDR2 SYDVKM. The CDR3 sequence is CASTTGSEDEQYF. Here the CDR3 DNA reads TGTGCCAGCACTACCGGCAGTGAAGACGAGCAGTACTTC.

The rearrangement joins TRBV29-1 to TRBJ2-2; a weak D match, TRBD2 (6 bases). CDR3 length: 15 amino acids. Trimming took 8 bases from V and 4 from J, leaving 20 bases between them. Germline V gene sequence: CDR1 SQVTM, CDR2 ANQGSEA. The CDR3 spells CSIAGPGVFTGELFF. The DNA for the CDR3 is TGCAGCATCGCCGGGCCGGGGGTTTTCACCGGGGAGCTGTTTTTT.

Details on this clonotype: Sequence at one end of the junction differs from germline and may be a read error. The chain is built from TRBV19 and TRBJ2-1; D could derive from TRBD1 or TRBD2 (6 bases each). The CDR3 length is 17 residues. Per germline, CDR1 LNHDA and CDR2 SQIVND (reference sequence). CDR3 nucleotides: TGTGCCAGTAATCCGACGGGGGCAAACCTTTTCTACAATGAGAAGTTCTTC. Translation gives CASNPTGANLFYNEKFF. Using reference TRBV19 and TRBJ2-1 for the parts outside the CDR3, the full variable domain is DGGITQSPKYLFRKEGQNVTLSCEQNLNHDAMYWYRQDPGQGLRLIYYSQIVNDFQKGDIAEGYSVSREKKESFPLTVTSAQKNPTAFYLCASNPTGANLFYNEKFFGPGTRLTVL.

This clonotype was counted only a few times. This chain joins TRBV6-2 or TRBV6-3 and TRBJ2-1; 9 bases fit TRBD2. The V and J ends lost 7 bases and 0 bases, in that order; junction bases with no gene match: 1. The CDR3 has 14 amino acids. Germline CDR1 MNHEY, CDR2 SVGEGT. CDR3 DNA sequence: TGTGCCAGCACACTAGCGGGCTCCTACAATGAGCAGTTCTTC. Protein product: CASTLAGSYNEQFF.

In regard to this clonotype: A much more abundant neighbour one base away suggests this may be a read error. The J gene is TRBJ2-7, the V gene TRBV10-3; TRBD1 is a possible D gene (7 bases). The CDR3 covers 14 residues. The germline CDR1 and CDR2 sequences are ENHRY and SYGVKD. The CDR3: CASGAGQNSYEQCF. DNA for the CDR3: TGTGCCAGCGGCGCGGGACAGAACTCCTACGAGCAGTGCTTC.

The chain is built from TRBV20-1 and TRBJ2-1, with D maybe TRBD2 (6 bases). This CDR3 contains 16 residues. The germline V gene encodes CDR1 DFQATT and CDR2 SNEGSKA (reference sequence). V was pared by 1 base and J by 4 bases, with 17 bases between. The CDR3 loop is CSARAILGGPYNEQFF. The CDR3 region has the DNA TGCAGTGCTAGAGCCATCTTGGGGGGACCATACAATGAGCAGTTCTTC.

This clonotype has ten or more counts. This chain joins TRBV24-1 and TRBJ1-1, with D uncertain. The germline V gene encodes CDR1 KGHDR and CDR2 SFDVKD. The CDR3 extends over 12 amino acids. V lost 3 bases and J lost 2, with 3 bases in between. This CDR3 is CATSDTNTEAFF. CDR3 sequence (DNA): TGTGCCACCAGTGATACTAACACTGAAGCTTTCTTT.

This clonotype was observed many times. The chain recombines TRBV12-3 or TRBV12-4 with TRBJ2-2; 7 bases agree with TRBD2. This CDR3 comprises 13 residues. J was trimmed by 7 bases and V by 6 bases; bases with no gene match: 5. Written as DNA, the CDR3 is TGTGCCAGCAGCCTAGCGGCGATCGGGGAGCTGTTTTTT. Its protein is CASSLAAIGELFF.

Only a few counts were recorded for this clonotype. V usage is TRBV10-3 and J usage is TRBJ2-3, with D perhaps matching TRBD1 or TRBD2 (6 bases each). Trimming removed 3 bases at V and 3 bases at J, with 13 bases between. The CDR3 is 15 residues long. Germline V lookup: CDR1 ENHRY, CDR2 SYGVKD. CDR3 amino acids: CAISDKGGETDTQYF. The CDR3 DNA follows: TGTGCCATCAGTGATAAGGGGGGAGAGACAGATACGCAGTATTTT.

This clonotype was recorded many times. The rearrangement links TRBV10-3 to TRBJ2-3, with a possible D match to TRBD2 (6 bases). Trimming shortened V by 7 bases and J by 6 bases, and 14 bases separated the two germline ends. The CDR3 runs 13 residues. CDR1 and CDR2 (germline): ENHRY, SYGVKD. The CDR3 DNA sequence: TGTGCCATCATGGCGGAGGGCGCCGATACGCAGTATTTT. Protein product: CAIMAEGADTQYF.

This clonotype appeared many times. V and J are TRBV7-9 and TRBJ2-1; possible D gene TRBD2, 6 bases. The CDR3 contains 16 residues. Per germline, CDR1 SEHNR and CDR2 FQNEAQ (reference sequence). Between the trimmed V and J ends, which lost 2 bases and 0 bases, there was a span of 11 bases. Here the CDR3 DNA reads TGTGCCAGCAGCTTACCCCAGACTAGCTCCTACAATGAGCAGTTCTTC. This codes for CASSLPQTSSYNEQFF.

This clonotype occurred a few times. The rearrangement uses TRBV7-3 and TRBJ2-3; the D gene is possibly TRBD1 (5 bases). V was cut by 4 bases and J by 2 bases, with 10 bases left in between. This CDR3 has 14 residues. Germline V lookup: CDR1 SGHTA, CDR2 FQGTGA. Here the CDR3 reads CASSWGGHTDTQYF. The CDR3 coding sequence is TGTGCCAGCAGCTGGGGCGGACACACAGATACGCAGTATTTT.

This clonotype has ten or more counts. The chain carries TRBV20-1 and TRBJ1-4; TRBD1 is a possible D gene (5 bases). This CDR3 region has 14 residues. Trimming cost V 0 bases and J 7 bases, with 12 bases left between them. Germline values: CDR1 DFQATT, CDR2 SNEGSKA (reference sequence). CDR3 nucleotide sequence: TGCAGTGCTAGAGATGGGCAGGGCCCTGAAAAACTGTTTTTT. This encodes CSARDGQGPEKLFF.

The chain has TRBV19 and TRBJ2-5, with D maybe TRBD2 (6 bases). The CDR3 contains 14 residues. Germline loops: CDR1 LNHDA, CDR2 SQIVND (reference sequence). V was clipped by 8 bases and J by 2 bases, with 15 bases between them. CDR3 region: CASGDSGAQETQYF. In DNA form, the CDR3 reads TGTGCCAGTGGGGATAGCGGAGCACAAGAGACCCAGTACTTC. Combining the CDR3 with reference TRBV19 and TRBJ2-5 gives the whole variable domain DGGITQSPKYLFRKEGQNVTLSCEQNLNHDAMYWYRQDPGQGLRLIYYSQIVNDFQKGDIAEGYSVSREKKESFPLTVTSAQKNPTAFYLCASGDSGAQETQYFGPGTRLLVL.

This clonotype was observed a few times. V and J are TRBV19 and TRBJ1-1, with unresolved D. CDR1 LNHDA and CDR2 SQIVND come from the germline V gene (reference sequence). CDR3 length: 15 residues. Trimming removed 4 bases from V and 1 base from J, with 13 bases in between. CDR3 nucleotide sequence: TGTGCCAGTAGTAGTTCTGCGTCGGCGAACACTGAAGCTTTCTTT. Translation: CASSSSASANTEAFF.